A single sample is the source of the 16 T cell receptor beta chains below, sequenced in a study of beta chain features in type 1 diabetes. Sequenced material consisted of expressed TCRB transcripts (all of the isolated RNA was reverse transcribed). Profiling relied on immunoSEQ multiplex PCR, and the TCRdb table lists in-frame clones only, not all of them. The sample lists approximately 90,000 clones, roughly a third seen once, with roughly 0.45% in the top ten. The sample consisted of stem cell memory CD4+ T cells from blood. The receptor set was obtained from a woman aged 18-29 years in good health.

Of note for this clone: The junction and the germline gene differ at one end; a read error may be behind it. V gene TRBV11-1 combines with J gene TRBJ2-3; 10 nucleotides match TRBD2. The CDR3 contains 13 residues. Per the germline V gene, CDR1 is SGHAT and CDR2 is FQDESV (reference sequence). CDR3 coding DNA: TGTGCCAGCAGCCTAGCGGGGGCGGATACGCAGTATTTT. Protein: CASSLAGADTQYF. Complete variable domain (other parts from reference TRBV11-1 and TRBJ2-3): EAEVAQSPRYKITEKSQAVAFWCDPISGHATLYWYRQILGQGPELLVQFQDESVVDDSQLPKDRFSAERLKGVDSTLKIQPAELGDSAMYLCASSLAGADTQYFGPGTRLTVL.

This rearrangement joins TRBV2 to TRBJ2-2; the D gene is possibly TRBD1 (6 bases). The CDR3 runs 14 residues. Per germline, CDR1 SNHLY and CDR2 FYNNEI. Trimming left V 7 bases short and J 6 bases short, with 15 bases between. In nucleotides, the CDR3 is TGTGCCAGCAAACAACAGGGAGAGGCCGGGGAGCTGTTTTTT. Translation: CASKQQGEAGELFF. Full variable domain (remainder filled in from reference TRBV2 and TRBJ2-2): EPEVTQTPSHQVTQMGQEVILRCVPISNHLYFYWYRQILGQKVEFLVSFYNNEISEKSEIFDDQFSVERPDGSNFTLKIRSTKLEDSAMYFCASKQQGEAGELFFGEGSRLTVL.

This clone was seen repeatedly, ten times or more. This sequence joins TRBV7-2 and TRBJ2-1; 9 positions match TRBD2. The germline gives CDR1 SGHTA, CDR2 FQGNSA. The CDR3 sequence is 16 residues long. Trimming removed 5 bases from V and 10 bases from J; junction bases left unmatched: 15. CDR3 nucleotides: TGTGCCAGCAGCCCCCAGAGTGGAGCGGGAGGCTGGGAGCAGTTCTTC. This translates into CASSPQSGAGGWEQFF.

The chain uses TRBV14 and TRBJ2-1; D uncertain. V shed 0 bases and J shed 4 bases, with 13 bases lying between them. Germline values: CDR1 SGHDN, CDR2 FVKESK. The CDR3 is 16 residues long. The CDR3 sequence: CASSQDASPLYNEQFF. The DNA of the CDR3 is TGTGCCAGCAGCCAAGATGCGAGCCCCTTATACAATGAGCAGTTCTTC.

This clone showed up many times. This CDR3 is CASSPQEGSTDTQYF. CDR3 nucleotide sequence: TGTGCCAGCTCACCACAAGAGGGATCCACAGATACGCAGTATTTT. This chain uses TRBV18 with TRBJ2-3; a possible D gene is TRBD2 (5 bases). Germline V gene data show CDR1 as KGHSH and CDR2 as LQKENI. The CDR3 runs 15 residues. V lost 1 base to trimming and J lost 2 bases, with 10 bases between them.

This clone was recorded a few times. The chain recombines TRBV7-2 with TRBJ2-1; the match to TRBD1 covers 7 bases. Germline values: CDR1 SGHTA, CDR2 FQGNSA. Trimming took 5 bases from V and 9 from J; bases not matched to a gene: 7. The CDR3 has 13 residues. This CDR3 reads CASSGQVYGEQFF. The CDR3 coding sequence is TGTGCCAGCAGCGGACAGGTGTATGGTGAGCAGTTCTTC.

This clone was detected only a few times. The genes are TRBV18 and TRBJ2-5, with D uncertain. The CDR3 has 14 residues. V dropped 1 base and J dropped 2 bases, with 8 bases sitting between them. CDR1 KGHSH and CDR2 LQKENI come from the germline V gene. In DNA, the CDR3 is TGTGCCAGCTCACCACAGAGAGAACAAGAGACCCAGTACTTC. Its translation is CASSPQREQETQYF.

This clone has just a few counts. The chain has TRBV28 and TRBJ1-5; 7 bases align to TRBD1. The germline gives CDR1 MDHEN, CDR2 SYDVKM. The junction had 4 bases not matched to a gene; V was cut back by 8 bases and J by 3 bases. CDR3 length: 13 residues. In nucleotides, the CDR3 is TGTGCCAGCGGGGGACAGCTCAATCAGCCCCAGCATTTT. Amino acids: CASGGQLNQPQHF.

The chain combines TRBV5-4 with TRBJ2-5; 10 bases match TRBD2. Trimming removed 4 bases from V and 3 bases from J; junction bases left unmatched: 3. The CDR3 runs to 14 residues. Germline loops: CDR1 SGHNT, CDR2 YYREEE (reference sequence). The CDR3 sequence is CASSRLAGEETQYF. CDR3 bases: TGTGCCAGCAGCCGACTAGCGGGTGAAGAGACCCAGTACTTC.

This rearrangement joins TRBV6-5 to TRBJ2-3; TRBD1 matches at 7 bases. This CDR3 comprises 15 residues. The V gene's germline CDR1 is MNHEY and CDR2 SVGAGI. J was trimmed by 1 base and V by 5 bases; bases with no gene match: 6. The CDR3 nucleotides are TGTGCCAGCAGTCCTGCAGGGGGAGGCACAGATACGCAGTATTTT. Translation: CASSPAGGGTDTQYF.

The rearrangement joins TRBV6-6 to TRBJ1-6; D unresolved. Between the trimmed V and J ends, which lost 7 bases and 5 bases, there was a span of 18 bases. The CDR3 consists of 16 residues. Germline V gives CDR1 MNHNY, CDR2 SVGAGI (reference sequence). CDR3 DNA sequence: TGTGCCAGCACTTGGAACCCGGGTCCGGATAATTCACCCCTCCACTTT. As protein: CASTWNPGPDNSPLHF.

This clone was recorded a few times. This chain uses TRBV7-2 with TRBJ1-1, with D possibly TRBD1 on 5 matching bases. CDR3 length: 14 residues. The germline V gene has CDR1 SGHTA and CDR2 FQGNSA. Trimming stripped 2 bases from V and 6 bases from J, with 13 bases between. CDR3 residues: CASSLNRGESEAFF. The CDR3 nucleotides are TGTGCCAGCAGCTTAAATCGGGGGGAGTCTGAAGCTTTCTTT.

The gene calls are TRBV2 and TRBJ1-1, with TRBD1 matching over 9 bases. The V gene's germline CDR1 is SNHLY and CDR2 FYNNEI. The CDR3 consists of 13 residues. After removal of 5 bases from V and 9 bases from J, the junction contained 7 bases not matched to a gene. The CDR3, as DNA: TGTGCCAGCAGTCAACGAACAGGGGGCAAAGCTTTCTTT. Its translation is CASSQRTGGKAFF.

This clone was observed a handful of times. The CDR3 spells CASSSLAGQQETQYF. The CDR3, as DNA: TGTGCCAGCAGCTCTCTAGCGGGGCAACAAGAGACCCAGTACTTC. The chain uses TRBV6-6 and TRBJ2-5, with 9 bases fitting TRBD2. This CDR3 region has 15 residues. Germline CDR1 is MNHNY and CDR2 is SVGAGI (reference sequence). The junction had 7 bases not matched to a gene; V was cut back by 6 bases and J by 2 bases.

Only a few counts were recorded for this clone. This sequence joins TRBV5-4 and TRBJ2-3; 11 bases are a match to TRBD2. Germline-derived CDR1 and CDR2 are SGHNT and YYREEE (reference sequence). Trimming at V came to 0 bases and at J to 0 bases, leaving 3 bases not matched to a gene. The CDR3 has 17 amino acids. The CDR3 bases are TGTGCCAGCAGCTTGGGGACTAGCGGGTATAGCACAGATACGCAGTATTTT. Encoded protein: CASSLGTSGYSTDTQYF.

The gene calls are TRBV6-5 and TRBJ2-3; 8 positions agree with TRBD1. The germline V gene has CDR1 MNHEY and CDR2 SVGAGI. V lost 4 bases to trimming and J lost 2 bases; unmatched junction nucleotides: 2. The CDR3 length is 14 residues. The CDR3 region is CASSWTGTTDTQYF. The CDR3 nucleotides read TGTGCCAGCAGTTGGACAGGGACCACAGATACGCAGTATTTT.